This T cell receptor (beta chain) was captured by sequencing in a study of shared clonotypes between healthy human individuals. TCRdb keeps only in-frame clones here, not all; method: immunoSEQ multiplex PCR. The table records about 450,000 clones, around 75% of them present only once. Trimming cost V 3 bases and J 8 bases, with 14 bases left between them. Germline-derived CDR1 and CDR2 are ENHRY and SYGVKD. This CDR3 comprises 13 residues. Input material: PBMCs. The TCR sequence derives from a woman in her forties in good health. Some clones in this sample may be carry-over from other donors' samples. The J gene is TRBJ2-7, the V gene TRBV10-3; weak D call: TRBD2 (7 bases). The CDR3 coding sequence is TGTGCCATCAGTGAAGGGAGGGGGAGGAAGCAGTACTTC. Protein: CAISEGRGRKQYF.